This T cell receptor beta chain is from a study of CD8 T cells in Susac syndrome. The CDR3 totals 14 residues. V shed 1 base and J shed 4 bases, with 7 bases lying between them. Germline V CDR1 and CDR2: LGHDT, YNNKEL (reference sequence). As to this clonotype: Its target is unknown.

Random hexamers were used to reverse transcribe roughly 0.45 to 1 ug of RNA. Coverage of TCR beta CDR3 amplification by immunoSEQ multiplex PCR extended to 54 Vbeta and 13 Jbeta. One entry per CDR3 protein results from TCRdb running MiXCR on the immunoSEQ multiplex PCR reads. The sample consists of about 190,000 distinct CDR3 sequences, under 95% of them appearing once. Study-level points and caveats: The study recognized that the number of individuals in its TCR sequencing and HLA analysis was relatively small.

Sequencing input: CD4+ T cells from PBMCs. The receptor's source is a human donor in good health. V usage is TRBV3-1 and J usage is TRBJ2-2; perhaps TRBD2 as D (5 bases). DNA for the CDR3: TGTGCCAGCAGCCAAGTAGCGAGCACCGGGGAGCTGTTTTTT. Translation: CASSQVASTGELFF.